The entry below gives a single T cell receptor beta chain sequence along with its context. TCRdb redid the calling of the 5' RACE reads with MiXCR, one entry per CDR3 protein. The sample lists some 900,000 distinct CDR3 sequences, 9% to 15% occurring once. This specimen belongs to a study of identical twins. Germline V gene sequence: CDR1 DFQATT, CDR2 SNEGSKA (reference sequence). Losses at the gene ends were 5 bases for V and 4 bases for J; bases not matched to a gene: 5. CDR3 length equals 14 residues. Separately, the same data were catalogued under a study of yellow fever vaccine responses in identical twins.

This sequence originates from a woman between 18 and 29 years old in good health. The genes are TRBV20-1 and TRBJ2-3; 11 positions agree with TRBD1. The material sequenced was PBMCs. The CDR3 loop is CSAWTGGIADTQYF. CDR3 nucleotide sequence: TGCAGTGCTTGGACAGGGGGCATCGCAGATACGCAGTATTTT.